This T cell receptor (beta chain) originates from a study of blood T cell repertoires in COVID-19. The assay was immunoSEQ multiplex PCR, and TCRdb's table has in-frame clones only and misses some. The table lists about 41,000 clones, nearly 90% of them singletons. Per germline, CDR1 LGHNA and CDR2 YSLEER. The CDR3 length is 13 residues. V dropped 4 bases and J dropped 2 bases, with 7 bases sitting between them. This receptor was taken from a man between 60 and 75 years old with acute or convalescent COVID-19. The chain joins TRBV4-3 to TRBJ2-3; the D gene is possibly TRBD1 (5 bases). The sequencing input was peripheral blood. The CDR3, as DNA: TGCGCCAGCAGCCCCAGGGACACAGATACGCAGTATTTT. Its protein is CASSPRDTDTQYF.